This entry lists 2 T cell receptor beta chains sequenced from one sample in a study of blood T cell repertoires in COVID-19. TCRdb's table, derived via immunoSEQ multiplex PCR, lists solely in-frame clones and lacks some. The table includes some 150,000 clones, 80% to 90% detected once. Sequenced sample: peripheral blood. The receptor source for this set is a middle-aged woman with acute or convalescent COVID-19.

This sequence joins TRBV2 and TRBJ2-7, with 10 bases matching TRBD2. V lost 2 bases to trimming and J lost 1 base; unmatched junction nucleotides: 2. Germline V gene lookup returns CDR1 SNHLY and CDR2 FYNNEI. The CDR3 is 15 residues long. The CDR3 loop reads CASSELAGVSYEQYF. CDR3 sequence (DNA): TGTGCCAGCAGTGAACTAGCGGGAGTATCCTACGAGCAGTACTTC.

V usage is TRBV25-1 and J usage is TRBJ1-1; tentatively, D is TRBD1 (5 bases). Trimming removed 6 bases at V and 4 bases at J, with 6 bases between. Germline V lookup: CDR1 MGHDK, CDR2 SYGVNS. The CDR3 loop spans 11 amino acids. The CDR3 sequence is CASRGGTEAFF. The CDR3 DNA reads TGTGCCAGCAGGGGGGGCACTGAAGCTTTCTTT.